Detailed here is one T cell receptor (beta chain). Seattle-derived patients entered the study during active infection and were followed longitudinally. The V end was cut by 3 bases, the J end by 10 bases, with 7 bases between. CDR3 length: 12 amino acids. The method was immunoSEQ multiplex PCR; TCRdb's version includes in-frame clones alone and lacks a portion of them. The sample includes tens of thousands of clones, about 85% of them seen just once. The data derive from a study of blood T cell repertoires in COVID-19. The gene calls are TRBV12-3 or TRBV12-4 and TRBJ1-6; D call uncertain. This TCR was sampled from a woman between 45 and 65 years old with COVID-19, enrolled during active disease. Sequences were obtained from peripheral blood. CDR3 region: CASSFPSSPLHF. The CDR3 DNA is TGTGCCAGCAGTTTTCCGTCGTCACCCCTCCACTTT.